This T cell receptor beta chain was captured by sequencing in a study of yellow fever vaccine responses in identical twins. The germline V gene has CDR1 SGHTS and CDR2 YDEGEE. The V and J ends lost 0 bases and 2 bases respectively, with 8 bases between them. The CDR3 has 14 amino acids. Study results and limitations: In identical twins, vaccine T cell responses appeared partly shared and partly individual.

A word on this clonotype: Its target is unknown.

TCRdb reanalysed the RT-PCR reads using MiXCR and keeps one entry per CDR3 protein. The sample includes roughly 14,000 distinct CDR3 sequences, approximately 88% of them seen just once. This rearrangement joins TRBV5-8 to TRBJ2-5; D is uncertain. The source material was T cells from blood (PBMCs), unsorted or a sorted subset (not recorded which), sampled before or after yellow fever vaccination (not recorded which). The clonotype comes from a young woman who received the yellow fever vaccine. The CDR3 DNA sequence: TGTGCCAGCAGCTTGGGGCGAAGACAAGAGACCCAGTACTTC. As protein: CASSLGRRQETQYF.